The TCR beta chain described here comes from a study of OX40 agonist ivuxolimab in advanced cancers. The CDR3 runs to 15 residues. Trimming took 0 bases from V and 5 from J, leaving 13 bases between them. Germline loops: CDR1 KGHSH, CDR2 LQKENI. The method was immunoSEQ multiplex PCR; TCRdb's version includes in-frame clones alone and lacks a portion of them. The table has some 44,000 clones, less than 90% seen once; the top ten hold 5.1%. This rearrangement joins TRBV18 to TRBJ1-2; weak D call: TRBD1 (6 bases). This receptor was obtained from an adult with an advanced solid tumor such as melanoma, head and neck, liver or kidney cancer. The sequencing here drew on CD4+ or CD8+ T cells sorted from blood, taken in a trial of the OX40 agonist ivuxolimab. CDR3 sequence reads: CASSPPTGPGYGYTF. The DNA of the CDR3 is TGTGCCAGCTCACCACCGACAGGCCCAGGGTATGGCTACACCTTC.